This T cell receptor (beta chain) was profiled in a study of T cells after yellow fever vaccination. The V end lost 5 bases, the J end lost 11 bases, and 16 bases lay between the germline ends. The germline V gene has CDR1 SGHTA and CDR2 FQGNSA. The CDR3 sequence is 13 residues long. In this sample, this clonotype turned up many times. Each CDR3 protein is one row after TCRdb ran MiXCR on the 5' RACE reads. The data hold under 550,000 distinct CDR3 sequences, with around a fifth observed a single time. V gene TRBV7-2 combines with J gene TRBJ1-5; a possible D gene is TRBD1 (6 bases). This sequence was found in a man aged 18 to 30 who received the YFV17D yellow fever vaccine. The source was PBMCs, collected less than 25 days after the first yellow fever vaccination. This CDR3 reads CASSVRGDQAQHF. CDR3 in DNA: TGTGCCAGCAGCGTAAGGGGGGATCAAGCCCAGCATTTT.